This paragraph covers one T cell receptor (beta chain) sequence. The antigen remains unidentified. The data derive from a study of T cells after yellow fever vaccination. As for the study in general: The authors prepared low-cell-number fractions using SMART-Seq v4 Ultra Low Input.

Whole-study findings and limits: Secondary responses were weaker yet peaked faster, day 5 versus 15. Contaminating bulk clonotypes could be abundant in FACS-sorted repertoires.

In making TCR cDNA, 5'RACE template switching added a universal primer site and UMIs to it. TCRdb called the 5' RACE reads again in MiXCR, with one record for every CDR3 protein. The sample has about 160,000 distinct CDR3 sequences, 5.5% to 7.5% seen once. The sample in question was CD4+ T cells sorted from PBMCs, obtained less than 6 days after the first yellow fever vaccination. This TCR came from a man aged 18 to 30 who received the YFV17D yellow fever vaccine.

This chain's CDR3 is CASSIPEPNEKLFF. The CDR3 DNA follows: TGTGCCAGCAGTATCCCAGAACCGAATGAAAAACTGTTTTTT. The chain has TRBV6-1 and TRBJ1-4; D remains ambiguous. Trimming removed 5 bases from V and 5 bases from J, with 12 bases in between. The CDR3 length is 14 residues. CDR1 MNHNS and CDR2 SASEGT come from the germline V gene.